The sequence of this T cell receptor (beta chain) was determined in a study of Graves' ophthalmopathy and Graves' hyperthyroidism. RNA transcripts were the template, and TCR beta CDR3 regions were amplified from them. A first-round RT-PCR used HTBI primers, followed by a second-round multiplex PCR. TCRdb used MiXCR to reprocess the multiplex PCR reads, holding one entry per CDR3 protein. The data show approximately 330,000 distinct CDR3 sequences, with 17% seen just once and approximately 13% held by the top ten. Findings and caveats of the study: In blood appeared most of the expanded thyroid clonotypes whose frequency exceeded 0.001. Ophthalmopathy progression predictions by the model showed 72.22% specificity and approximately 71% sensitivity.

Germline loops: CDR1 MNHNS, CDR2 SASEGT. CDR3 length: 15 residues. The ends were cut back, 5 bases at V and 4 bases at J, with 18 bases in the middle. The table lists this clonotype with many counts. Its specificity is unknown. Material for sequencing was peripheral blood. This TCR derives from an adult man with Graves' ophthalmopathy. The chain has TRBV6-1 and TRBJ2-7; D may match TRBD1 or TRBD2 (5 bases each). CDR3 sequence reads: CASSQNWDGFYEQYF. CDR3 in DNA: TGTGCCAGCAGTCAAAACTGGGACGGATTTTACGAGCAGTACTTC.